The 29 T cell receptor beta chains below were found in one sample sequenced in a study of PD-1 blockade in mismatch repair-deficient tumors. Generated by immunoSEQ multiplex PCR, the TCRdb table keeps only in-frame clones and is missing some. The sample shows tens of thousands of clones, 81% of them seen only once. The specimen comprised peripheral blood, sampled 12 weeks after starting pembrolizumab. The receptors derive from an adult with mismatch repair-deficient cancer.

This chain uses TRBV2 with TRBJ1-1; D might be TRBD1 (6 bases). Trimming shortened V by 4 bases and J by 8 bases, and 8 bases separated the two germline ends. The germline V gene has CDR1 SNHLY and CDR2 FYNNEI. This CDR3 has 11 amino acids. The CDR3 loop is CASSVGTEAFF. DNA of the CDR3: TGTGCCAGCAGTGTAGGGACAGAAGCTTTCTTT.

The genes are TRBV6-6 and TRBJ1-2, with 7 bases identical to TRBD1. J was trimmed by 8 bases and V by 0 bases; bases with no gene match: 6. The germline gives CDR1 MNHNY, CDR2 SVGAGI (reference sequence). The CDR3 is 14 residues long. In DNA form, the CDR3 reads TGTGCCAGCAGTTACTCAGGGGGCGCGAGCGGCTACACCTTC. Translated, it gives CASSYSGGASGYTF.

The rearrangement links TRBV7-3 to TRBJ2-1; possibly TRBD2 for D (6 bases). The CDR3 consists of 16 residues. The V end lost 5 bases, the J end lost 7 bases, and 21 bases lay between the germline ends. Germline V gene data show CDR1 as SGHTA and CDR2 as FQGTGA. CDR3 protein: CASSPYLGGSTNEQFF. CDR3 nucleotide sequence: TGTGCCAGCAGCCCCTACCTGGGGGGATCTACTAATGAGCAGTTCTTC.

The CDR3 protein is CASSSQGMGTEAFF. The DNA for the CDR3 is TGTGCCAGCAGCTCCCAGGGAATGGGCACTGAAGCTTTCTTT. The chain recombines TRBV11-1 with TRBJ1-1; possible D gene TRBD1, 5 bases. The CDR3 has 14 residues. The ends were cut back, 4 bases at V and 4 bases at J, with 13 bases in the middle. From germline, CDR1 is SGHAT and CDR2 FQDESV (reference sequence).

This clone has at least ten counts. The V and J genes are TRBV2 and TRBJ2-2; 9 bases match TRBD1. V shed 6 bases, J shed 4 bases, and the junction held 6 bases outside the gene matches. The V gene's germline CDR1 is SNHLY and CDR2 FYNNEI. The length of the CDR3 is 15 residues. DNA for the CDR3: TGTGCCAGCAGCGGGACAGGGCTTTTCACCGGGGAGCTGTTTTTT. Its translation is CASSGTGLFTGELFF. Full variable domain (outside the CDR3, taken from reference TRBV2 and TRBJ2-2): EPEVTQTPSHQVTQMGQEVILRCVPISNHLYFYWYRQILGQKVEFLVSFYNNEISEKSEIFDDQFSVERPDGSNFTLKIRSTKLEDSAMYFCASSGTGLFTGELFFGEGSRLTVL.

The V gene is TRBV28, the J gene TRBJ1-4, with 10 positions matching TRBD1. V was clipped by 7 bases and J by 8 bases; unmatched bases: 10. Germline CDR1 and CDR2: MDHEN and SYDVKM. The CDR3 is 15 amino acids. CDR3 loop: CASTPGQGLWEKLFF. For the CDR3, the DNA is TGTGCCAGCACTCCGGGACAGGGGCTTTGGGAAAAACTGTTTTTT.

Only a few counts were recorded for this clone. The chain has TRBV9 and TRBJ1-2; 7 bases are shared with TRBD1. This CDR3 has 14 residues. CDR1 and CDR2 (germline): SGDLS, YYNGEE. V gave up 0 bases and J gave up 4 bases; unmatched junction bases: 3. CDR3 bases: TGTGCCAGCAGCGTAGCGGGACAGAGCTATGGCTACACCTTC. Translation gives CASSVAGQSYGYTF.

The rearrangement uses TRBV12-2 and TRBJ2-7. TRBV12-2 is a recognized pseudogene. This CDR3 is 15 amino acids long. This chain's CDR3 is CASRLVGQVLYEQYF. The CDR3 DNA reads as TGTGCAAGTCGCTTGGTCGGGCAGGTTCTCTACGAGCAGTACTTC.

The chain uses TRBV5-1 and TRBJ1-4; 7 bases line up with TRBD1. Germline V gene sequence: CDR1 SGHRS, CDR2 YFSETQ. Germline trimming cut 3 bases from V and 7 bases from J; bases unmatched to any gene: 9. This CDR3 contains 15 residues. The CDR3 coding sequence is TGCGCCAGCAGCTCAAACAGGGGAGGAGGTGAAAAACTGTTTTTT. Translated: CASSSNRGGGEKLFF.

The J gene is TRBJ2-5, the V gene TRBV29-1, with D possibly TRBD2 on 6 matching bases. The CDR3 loop spans 11 amino acids. V dropped 7 bases and J dropped 5 bases, with 11 bases sitting between them. Germline CDR1 is SQVTM and CDR2 is ANQGSEA. CDR3 DNA sequence: TGCAGCGGTGGCGGGGTGGAGACCCAGTACTTC. Translating gives CSGGGVETQYF.

The chain has TRBV19 and TRBJ2-7; D is undetermined. The CDR3 spans 13 residues. The germline V gene encodes CDR1 LNHDA and CDR2 SQIVND (reference sequence). Trimming shortened V by 4 bases and J by 0 bases, and 7 bases separated the two germline ends. CDR3 in DNA: TGTGCCAGTAGTACCCTAAACTCCTACGAGCAGTACTTC. It encodes CASSTLNSYEQYF. The variable domain in full, completed from reference TRBV19 and TRBJ2-7, reads DGGITQSPKYLFRKEGQNVTLSCEQNLNHDAMYWYRQDPGQGLRLIYYSQIVNDFQKGDIAEGYSVSREKKESFPLTVTSAQKNPTAFYLCASSTLNSYEQYFGPGTRLTVT.

The chain links TRBV7-9 to TRBJ1-1, with TRBD1 identical over 7 bases. The CDR3 sequence is 14 residues long. Germline CDR1 and CDR2: SEHNR and FQNEAQ (reference sequence). V lost 5 bases, J lost 3 bases, and 6 bases stayed unmatched. The CDR3 is CASSAGGGHTEAFF. The DNA of the CDR3 is TGTGCCAGCAGCGCAGGGGGAGGGCACACTGAAGCTTTCTTT.

The chain joins TRBV27 to TRBJ1-2; 7 bases map to TRBD1. V gave up 2 bases and J gave up 4 bases; unmatched junction bases: 7. Germline V gene sequence: CDR1 MNHEY, CDR2 SMNVEV (reference sequence). This CDR3 has 15 amino acids. The CDR3 protein is CASSLRDRPIYGYTF. DNA of the CDR3: TGTGCCAGCAGTTTACGGGACAGACCCATCTATGGCTACACCTTC.

V and J are TRBV10-3 and TRBJ2-7; 12 nucleotides align to TRBD2. This CDR3 spans 15 amino acids. Germline-derived CDR1 and CDR2 are ENHRY and SYGVKD. Unmatched junction bases numbered 12, after V lost 8 bases and J lost 7 bases. In DNA form, the CDR3 reads TGTGCCATCGGACCATCGACTAGCGGGAGCCTTGAGCAGTACTTC. It yields the protein CAIGPSTSGSLEQYF.

This clone was recorded only once. V gene TRBV7-3 combines with J gene TRBJ2-2; 7 bases align to TRBD1. V shed 2 bases and J 0 bases; nucleotides not matched to a gene: 3. Germline V gene data show CDR1 as SGHTA and CDR2 as FQGTGA. The CDR3 totals 16 residues. The CDR3, as DNA: TGTGCCAGCAGCTTACGGACAGGATCGAACACCGGGGAGCTGTTTTTT. Encoded protein: CASSLRTGSNTGELFF.

This chain joins TRBV10-1 and TRBJ2-3; 7 bases map to TRBD2. The CDR3 length is 16 residues. Looked up from germline, CDR1 is WNHNN and CDR2 is SYGVQD (reference sequence). V lost 3 bases and J lost 2; bases outside the gene matches: 8. The CDR3 bases are TGCGCCAGCAGTGACGGAGTGGGAGGGTACACAGATACGCAGTATTTT. Amino acids: CASSDGVGGYTDTQYF.

The chain is built from TRBV7-3 and TRBJ1-2; D unresolved. The V and J ends lost 5 bases and 8 bases respectively, with 15 bases between them. The CDR3 sequence is 13 residues long. Germline V lookup: CDR1 SGHTA, CDR2 FQGTGA. The CDR3 sequence is CASSLEGGKGYTF. CDR3 coding DNA: TGTGCCAGCAGCCTAGAGGGAGGGAAAGGCTACACCTTC.

This sequence joins TRBV5-5 and TRBJ2-2; the D gene is possibly TRBD2 (6 bases). Germline V gene sequence: CDR1 SGHKS, CDR2 YYEKEE (reference sequence). This CDR3 has 17 amino acids. The V end was cut by 3 bases, the J end by 3 bases, with 18 bases between. CDR3 bases: TGTGCCAGCAGCTCGGGAGACCTTAACACGGACACCGGGGAGCTGTTTTTT. This codes for CASSSGDLNTDTGELFF.

The rearrangement uses TRBV5-4 and TRBJ2-7; a weak D match, TRBD1 (6 bases). The CDR3 extends over 14 amino acids. Looked up from germline, CDR1 is SGHNT and CDR2 is YYREEE (reference sequence). The V gene lost 4 bases and the J gene lost 2 bases, with 13 bases spanning the gap. DNA for the CDR3: TGTGCCAGCAGCCCCTCCCGGACAGCCTACGAGCAGTACTTC. Residues: CASSPSRTAYEQYF. Supplemented by reference TRBV5-4 and TRBJ2-7, the full variable domain reads ETGVTQSPTHLIKTRGQQVTLRCSSQSGHNTVSWYQQALGQGPQFIFQYYREEENGRGNFPPRFSGLQFPNYSSELNVNALELDDSALYLCASSPSRTAYEQYFGPGTRLTVT.

This clone was counted a few times. This rearrangement joins TRBV7-9 to TRBJ1-1; TRBD1 aligns across 7 bases. CDR3 length: 13 residues. The germline V gene encodes CDR1 SEHNR and CDR2 FQNEAQ (reference sequence). Trimming removed 4 bases from V and 6 bases from J; junction bases left unmatched: 5. In DNA, the CDR3 is TGTGCCAGCAGCTCCCCAGGGGGATCTGAAGCTTTCTTT. It encodes CASSSPGGSEAFF.

The V call is TRBV7-2, the J call TRBJ2-7; 8 bases are a match to TRBD1. This CDR3 is built from 14 residues. In germline, CDR1 is SGHTA, CDR2 FQGNSA. The V and J ends lost 7 bases and 1 base, in that order; junction bases with no gene match: 6. CDR3 sequence (DNA): TGTGCCAGCAACGAACAGGGGGGATCCTACGAGCAGTACTTC. It encodes CASNEQGGSYEQYF.

This clone came up once. The gene calls are TRBV6-6 and TRBJ1-2; no firm D call. This CDR3 is 13 amino acids long. The germline V and J ends were trimmed by 0 bases and 4 bases, with 6 bases remaining between them. CDR1 and CDR2 from the germline V gene are MNHNY and SVGAGI (reference sequence). The chain's CDR3 is CASSYSNGYGYTF. CDR3 nucleotides: TGTGCCAGCAGTTACTCAAATGGCTATGGCTACACCTTC.

The rearrangement links TRBV5-8 to TRBJ1-2; 7 nucleotides align to TRBD1. The CDR3 totals 15 residues. V was clipped by 0 bases and J by 4 bases; unmatched bases: 6. CDR1 and CDR2 from the germline V gene are SGHTS and YDEGEE. In DNA form, the CDR3 reads TGTGCCAGCAGCTTGGGACAGGGTGCGGGCTATGGCTACACCTTC. Amino acids: CASSLGQGAGYGYTF.

The chain links TRBV4-2 to TRBJ2-2; D possibly uses TRBD1 or TRBD2 (5 bases each). V was cut by 5 bases and J by 4 bases, with 14 bases left in between. Germline-derived CDR1 and CDR2 are LGHNA and YNFKEQ. This CDR3 spans 15 amino acids. CDR3 bases: TGTGCCAGCAGCAACGGTGGGGGAGCCACCGGGGAGCTGTTTTTT. As protein: CASSNGGGATGELFF.

The genes are TRBV11-1 and TRBJ2-7; 13 bases agree with TRBD2. CDR3 length equals 15 residues. Germline CDR1 is SGHAT and CDR2 is FQDESV (reference sequence). V was pared by 6 bases and J by 2 bases, with 4 bases of the junction left unmatched. The DNA for the CDR3 is TGTGCCAGCAGTAACGGACTAGCGGGAGCCTACGAGCAGTACTTC. Translation gives CASSNGLAGAYEQYF.

The chain has TRBV10-3 and TRBJ1-2; D is undetermined. In germline, CDR1 is ENHRY, CDR2 SYGVKD. The germline V and J ends were trimmed by 3 bases and 1 base, with 3 bases remaining between them. CDR3 size: 12 residues. In DNA, the CDR3 is TGTGCCATCAGTGACAGTAACTATGGCTACACCTTC. This codes for CAISDSNYGYTF.

CDR3 region: CARSFIVPRTGGEQYF. The CDR3 DNA is TGTGCCAGAAGCTTCATAGTCCCGCGGACAGGCGGCGAGCAGTACTTC. This sequence joins TRBV5-3 and TRBJ2-5; 7 bases map to TRBD1. Gene TRBJ2-7 matches the end of the DNA better, so the J call may be wrong. TRBV5-3 is known as an ORF, though its function is uncertain. This CDR3 has 16 residues.

V and J are TRBV11-3 and TRBJ1-3, with no clear D. Germline assignment: CDR1 SGHNT and CDR2 YENEEA. The CDR3 sequence is 16 residues long. V dropped 1 base and J dropped 0 bases, with 10 bases sitting between them. DNA for the CDR3: TGTGCCAGCAGCTTAGGGGCAGTGAGCTCTGGAAACACCATATATTTT. Residues: CASSLGAVSSGNTIYF.

The rearrangement joins TRBV6-5 to TRBJ2-5; D is uncertain. The CDR3 runs 11 residues. Germline CDR1 reads MNHEY; CDR2 reads SVGAGI. V was trimmed by 2 bases and J by 5 bases, leaving 3 bases between them. The CDR3 nucleotides are TGTGCCAGCAGTTACATGGAGACCCAGTACTTC. Amino acids: CASSYMETQYF.